This T cell receptor beta chain was identified during a study of blood T cell repertoires in COVID-19 (dated by TCRdb to the early 2020s). As for the study more broadly: The collaborator samples originated in the United States, Italy and Spain and spanned the acute and convalescent phases of COVID-19. The material from the prospective study consisted of cDNA or gDNA derived from T cells, B-cell-depleted T cells, or PBMCs. The dataset comprised deeply sampled blood TCRbeta repertoires from subjects exposed to, actively infected with, or recovered from COVID-19. The repertoires were released in a freely available public database intended as a resource for research on the immune response to SARS-CoV-2. The samples were drawn from two sources: the first 160 participants of the ongoing ImmuneRACE study, and 950 to 1,500 subjects contributed by 6 global collaborators. The sample metadata nearly always contained a de-identified subject ID, COVID-19 status, age in years and sex. Where HLA class I and class II types were available, the types were taken from metadata supplied by the sample provider, not from assay-based typing. What the study reported, not specific to this receptor: The quantity of clinical and demographic metadata differed by source and by participant and was supplied without curation.

The collaborating institutions used their own protocols to collect whole blood in K2EDTA tubes. Collaborator samples were shipped for TCRbeta analysis as frozen whole blood, isolated PBMCs, or DNA extracted from either sample type. Details on this clone: Its antigen target is currently unknown. No base quality values were provided; no much bigger clone lies one nucleotide off.

The immunoSEQ Assay, a bias-controlled multiplex PCR, was used to amplify TCRbeta CDR3 regions from genomic DNA. Per the source publication's procedure: Within the assay, amplification of reference gene primers was used to estimate how many nucleated cells each sample contained. Sequence reads were collapsed and filtered to measure the absolute abundance of every unique TCRbeta CDR3 rearrangement. For each sample, productive Simpson clonality was calculated as the square root of Simpson's diversity index across productive rearrangements. In its TCRdb copy, this immuneACCESS table keeps in-frame sequences only and misses some clones. Where compared with another copy, unresolved V genes explain less than half of these, and the others have no known cause. V and J calls and clone size follow that table, whereas D and trimming were derived from the DNA. For this sample there are around 84,000 clones; around 90% appear just once. The leading ten clones occupy 8% of the sample.

The sample comprised peripheral blood. This receptor was obtained from a man older than 75 with active or convalescent COVID-19.

CDR3 protein: CASSQTARGGGTGELFF. The DNA sequence is as follows: TGCGCCAGCAGCCAGACGGCTCGGGGGGGAGGCACCGGGGAGCTGTTTTTT. The V gene is TRBV4-1 and the J gene is TRBJ2-2, and 8 bases in between align with TRBD2. The CDR3, from cysteine to phenylalanine, totals 17 residues. The sequence is cut down to CDR3 DNA, 51 bases in frame from base 1. The germline V end is reduced by 3 bases and the J end by 4 bases; junction bases left unmatched: 10. CDR1 and CDR2, per the germline V gene, are MGHRA and YSYEKL.